This is a list of T cell receptor beta chains from one sample in a study of blood T cell repertoires in COVID-19. TCRdb keeps only in-frame clones here, not all; method: immunoSEQ multiplex PCR. The sample holds under 250,000 clones, 80% seen once. The sequenced sample was PBMCs or T cells enriched from blood (not recorded which). The receptors here all came from a young man with acute COVID-19. The CDR3 runs from the conserved cysteine through the conserved F or W. Fields, in order: V gene, D gene, J gene, clone size, CDR3 DNA, CDR3 protein. The D gene is left open where the match is weak. A clone size is listed for some rows: how often the clone was seen (once, few, many), or a class if it is expanded.

V: TRBV9; D: .; J: TRBJ2-3; size: .; DNA: TGTGCCAGCAGCGTAGGGGCAGGTTACACAGATACGCAGTATTTT; CDR3: CASSVGAGYTDTQYF
V: TRBV6-2/TRBV6-3; D: .; J: TRBJ1-6; size: medium-sized; DNA: TGTGCCAGCAGTCAAGGGCAGGGAAGCTCACCCCTCCACTTT; CDR3: CASSQGQGSSPLHF
V: TRBV9; D: .; J: TRBJ2-1; size: .; DNA: TGTGCCAGCAGCCCAGACCGGCGGACACAGCAGTTCTTC; CDR3: CASSPDRRTQQFF
V: TRBV10-2; D: .; J: TRBJ2-7; size: .; DNA: TGCGCCAGCCAGAATCAGGGGAGGGACGAGCAGTACTTC; CDR3: CASQNQGRDEQYF
V: TRBV4-2; D: TRBD1; J: TRBJ1-2; size: few; DNA: TGTGCCAGCAGCCACCGACAGGGAGTGAACTATGGCTACACCTTC; CDR3: CASSHRQGVNYGYTF
V: TRBV2; D: .; J: TRBJ1-4; size: .; DNA: TGTGCCAGCAGTAAGGACATCTATGAAAAACTGTTTTTT; CDR3: CASSKDIYEKLFF
V: TRBV27; D: .; J: TRBJ2-7; size: .; DNA: TGTGCCAGCAGTGAGCCGGGTCTAAAGCGGGAGCAGTACTTC; CDR3: CASSEPGLKREQYF
V: TRBV19; D: .; J: TRBJ1-3; size: .; DNA: TGTGCCAGTAGTATGGAGAAACTTCGTGGAAACACCATATATTTT; CDR3: CASSMEKLRGNTIYF
V: TRBV24-1; D: TRBD1; J: TRBJ2-1; size: .; DNA: TGTGCCACCAGTGATCGACAGGGGGCCTACAATGAGCAGTTCTTC; CDR3: CATSDRQGAYNEQFF
V: TRBV5-1; D: .; J: TRBJ2-7; size: .; DNA: TGCGCCAGCAGCTTGGATCTAGCCTCCTACGAGCAGTACTTC; CDR3: CASSLDLASYEQYF
V: TRBV7-9; D: TRBD1; J: TRBJ1-5; size: .; DNA: TGTGCCAGCAGCTCGGGGGACAGGGAACGGTGGAATCAGCCCCAGCATTTT; CDR3: CASSSGDRERWNQPQHF
V: TRBV27; D: TRBD2; J: TRBJ2-7; size: .; DNA: TGTGCCAGCAGTGGGCGGGGGGCCATCCACGAGCAGTACTTC; CDR3: CASSGRGAIHEQYF
V: TRBV19; D: TRBD1; J: TRBJ1-2; size: .; DNA: TGTGCCAGTAGTACGGACAGGGGTCTAGATGGCTACACCTTC; CDR3: CASSTDRGLDGYTF
V: TRBV3-1/TRBV3-2; D: .; J: TRBJ2-3; size: .; DNA: TGTGCCAGCAGCCAGCCAGGGGTCGGGACGCAGTATTTT; CDR3: CASSQPGVGTQYF
V: TRBV6-6; D: .; J: TRBJ1-2; size: .; DNA: TGTGCCAGCAGTCACAGGGATAACTATGGCTACACCTTC; CDR3: CASSHRDNYGYTF
V: TRBV5-1; D: .; J: TRBJ1-4; size: few; DNA: TGCGCCAGCAGCTTGGACAGCAAGAATGAAAAACTGTTTTTT; CDR3: CASSLDSKNEKLFF
V: TRBV3-1/TRBV3-2; D: TRBD2; J: TRBJ2-3; size: once; DNA: TGTGCCAGCAGCCAGATGCGGGGGGGCACAGATACGCAGTATTTT; CDR3: CASSQMRGGTDTQYF
V: TRBV5-1; D: TRBD1; J: TRBJ1-4; size: few; DNA: TGCGCCAGCAGAGAGGGGGCAACAACTAATGAAAAACTGTTTTTT; CDR3: CASREGATTNEKLFF
V: TRBV6-5; D: TRBD1; J: TRBJ1-5; size: .; DNA: TGTGCCAGCAGCGGACAGGGATTTAATCAGCCCCAGCATTTT; CDR3: CASSGQGFNQPQHF
V: TRBV24-1; D: .; J: TRBJ2-3; size: .; DNA: TGTGCCACCAGTGACTCCTCTATCCGGGATACGCAGTATTTT; CDR3: CATSDSSIRDTQYF
V: TRBV7-2; D: .; J: TRBJ1-6; size: .; DNA: TGTGCCAGCAGCATACAGGGATTTAATTCACCCCTCCACTTT; CDR3: CASSIQGFNSPLHF
V: TRBV12-5; D: TRBD1; J: TRBJ1-1; size: .; DNA: TGTGCTAGTGGTTTGGGCCCGGGGACAGGACGTGTGAACACTGAAGCTTTCTTT; CDR3: CASGLGPGTGRVNTEAFF
V: TRBV6-1; D: .; J: TRBJ2-2; size: few; DNA: TGTGCCAGCAGTGAACTGGTAGGGGCCGGGGAGCTGTTTTTT; CDR3: CASSELVGAGELFF
V: TRBV9; D: .; J: TRBJ2-1; size: .; DNA: TGTGCCAGCAGCGTAGGAGTCGGGGGACCCTACAATGAGCAGTTCTTC; CDR3: CASSVGVGGPYNEQFF
V: TRBV5-4; D: TRBD1; J: TRBJ1-1; size: .; DNA: TGTGCCAGCTACAGGGGGCTGGGGAACACTGAAGCTTTCTTT; CDR3: CASYRGLGNTEAFF
V: TRBV6-5; D: TRBD1; J: TRBJ2-7; size: .; DNA: TGTGCCAGCAGGACAGGGATCTACGAGCAGTACTTC; CDR3: CASRTGIYEQYF
V: TRBV19; D: .; J: TRBJ1-1; size: .; DNA: TGTGCCAGCGTCACTTACACTGAAGCTTTCTTT; CDR3: CASVTYTEAFF
V: TRBV21-1; D: .; J: TRBJ1-3; size: .; DNA: TGTGCCAGCAGTCCCCACGCCCAGGGGGCTTCTGGAAACACCATATATTTT; CDR3: CASSPHAQGASGNTIYF
V: TRBV6-5; D: .; J: TRBJ2-2; size: .; DNA: TGTGCCAGCAGTCCAGCGTTGAACGGGGAGCTGTTTTTT; CDR3: CASSPALNGELFF
V: TRBV28; D: .; J: TRBJ2-3; size: .; DNA: TGTGCCAGCAGTGGCTGGCAAGGCGGGAGCACAGATACGCAGTATTTT; CDR3: CASSGWQGGSTDTQYF
V: TRBV7-9; D: TRBD2; J: TRBJ2-1; size: .; DNA: TGTGCCAGCAGCCTTGCTCTAGCGGGGGTCAATGAGCAGTTCTTC; CDR3: CASSLALAGVNEQFF
V: TRBV4-1; D: TRBD1; J: TRBJ1-2; size: .; DNA: TGCGCCAGCAGCCAAGAAGGGTGGGGACAGGGGGCGCGGGATGGCTACACCTTC; CDR3: CASSQEGWGQGARDGYTF
V: TRBV27; D: TRBD1; J: TRBJ2-5; size: .; DNA: TGTGCCAGCAGTTTCCTCGGGACAGGGTTAGAGACCCAGTACTTC; CDR3: CASSFLGTGLETQYF
V: TRBV6-6; D: .; J: TRBJ1-3; size: .; DNA: TGTGCCAGCATTCCCGGGAGCTCTGGAAACACCATATATTTT; CDR3: CASIPGSSGNTIYF
V: TRBV5-1; D: TRBD2; J: TRBJ2-7; size: .; DNA: TGCGCCAGCAGCTTGGAGGGACTAGGCATCCACGAGCAGTACTTC; CDR3: CASSLEGLGIHEQYF
V: TRBV4-1; D: .; J: TRBJ1-2; size: .; DNA: TGCGCCAGCAGCCAAGAGTATATGGTCAGGGAGGCTGGCTACACCTTC; CDR3: CASSQEYMVREAGYTF
V: TRBV10-3; D: .; J: TRBJ2-7; size: .; DNA: TGTGCCATCAGTGGGGGGGACTACGAGCAGTACTTC; CDR3: CAISGGDYEQYF
V: TRBV29-1; D: .; J: TRBJ2-3; size: .; DNA: TGCAGCGCCTCGATAGGCGGGACTAGCACAGATACGCAGTATTTT; CDR3: CSASIGGTSTDTQYF
V: TRBV24-1; D: TRBD1; J: TRBJ1-2; size: .; DNA: TGTGCCACCAGTGACAGGGGGTATGGCTACACCTTC; CDR3: CATSDRGYGYTF
V: TRBV11-2; D: TRBD1; J: TRBJ1-1; size: once; DNA: TGTGCCAGCAGCGCCCGACAGGGGGCTGGGGAAGCTTTCTTT; CDR3: CASSARQGAGEAFF
V: TRBV27; D: .; J: TRBJ1-6; size: .; DNA: TGTGCCAGCAGTTTAAGGGGGAAGAATTCACCCCTCCACTTT; CDR3: CASSLRGKNSPLHF
V: TRBV4-1; D: TRBD2; J: TRBJ2-3; size: .; DNA: TGCGCCAGCAGCTTAGGGACTAGCGGGGGAGATACGCAGTATTTT; CDR3: CASSLGTSGGDTQYF
V: TRBV5-1; D: TRBD1; J: TRBJ2-1; size: once; DNA: TGCGCCAGCAGCACCACAGGGGTAGGCTACAATGAGCAGTTCTTC; CDR3: CASSTTGVGYNEQFF
V: TRBV9; D: .; J: TRBJ2-5; size: .; DNA: TGTGCCAGCAGCGTAGACGCGGGTCGGGAGACCCAGTACTTC; CDR3: CASSVDAGRETQYF